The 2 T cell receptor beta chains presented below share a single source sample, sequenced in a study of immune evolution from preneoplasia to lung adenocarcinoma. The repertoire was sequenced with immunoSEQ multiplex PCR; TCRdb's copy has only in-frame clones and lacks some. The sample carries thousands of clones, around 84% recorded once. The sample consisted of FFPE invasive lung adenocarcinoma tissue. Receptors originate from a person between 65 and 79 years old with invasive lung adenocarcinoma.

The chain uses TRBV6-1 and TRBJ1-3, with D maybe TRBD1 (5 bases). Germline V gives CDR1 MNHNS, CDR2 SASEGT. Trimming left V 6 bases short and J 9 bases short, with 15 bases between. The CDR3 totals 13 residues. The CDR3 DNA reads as TGTGCCAGCAGGGGGCCCCCAAGACTCACCATATATTTT. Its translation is CASRGPPRLTIYF.

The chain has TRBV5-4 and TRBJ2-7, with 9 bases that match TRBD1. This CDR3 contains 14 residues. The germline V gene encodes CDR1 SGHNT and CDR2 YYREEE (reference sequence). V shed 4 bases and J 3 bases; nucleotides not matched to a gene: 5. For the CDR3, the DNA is TGTGCCAGCAGCGGACAGGGGAGGGTCTACGAGCAGTACTTC. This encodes CASSGQGRVYEQYF.